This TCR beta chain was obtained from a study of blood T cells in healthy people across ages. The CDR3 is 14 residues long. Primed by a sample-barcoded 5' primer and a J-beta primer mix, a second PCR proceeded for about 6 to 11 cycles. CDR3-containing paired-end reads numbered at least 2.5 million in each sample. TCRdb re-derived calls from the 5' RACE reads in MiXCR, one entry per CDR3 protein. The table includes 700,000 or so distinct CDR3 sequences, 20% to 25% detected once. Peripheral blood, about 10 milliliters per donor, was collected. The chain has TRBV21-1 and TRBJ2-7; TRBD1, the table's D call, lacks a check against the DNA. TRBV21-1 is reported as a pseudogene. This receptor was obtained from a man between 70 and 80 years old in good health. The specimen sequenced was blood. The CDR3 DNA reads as TGTGCCAGCAGCACCGGACAGGGGTTTCACGAGCAGTACTTC. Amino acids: CASSTGQGFHEQYF.